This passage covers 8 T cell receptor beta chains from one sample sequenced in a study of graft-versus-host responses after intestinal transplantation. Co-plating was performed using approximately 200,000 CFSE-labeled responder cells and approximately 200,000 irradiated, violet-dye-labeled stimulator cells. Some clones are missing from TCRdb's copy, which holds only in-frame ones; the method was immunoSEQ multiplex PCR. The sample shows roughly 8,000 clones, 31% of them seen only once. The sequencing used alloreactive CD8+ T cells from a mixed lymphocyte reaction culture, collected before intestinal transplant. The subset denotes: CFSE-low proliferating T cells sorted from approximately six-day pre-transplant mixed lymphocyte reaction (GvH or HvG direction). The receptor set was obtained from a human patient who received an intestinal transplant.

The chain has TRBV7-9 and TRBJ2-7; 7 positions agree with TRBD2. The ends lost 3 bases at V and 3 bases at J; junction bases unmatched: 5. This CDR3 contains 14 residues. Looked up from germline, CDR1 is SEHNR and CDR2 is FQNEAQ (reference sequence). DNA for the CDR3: TGTGCCAGCAGCTTTGGCGGGGGTTTCTACGAGCAGTACTTC. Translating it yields CASSFGGGFYEQYF.

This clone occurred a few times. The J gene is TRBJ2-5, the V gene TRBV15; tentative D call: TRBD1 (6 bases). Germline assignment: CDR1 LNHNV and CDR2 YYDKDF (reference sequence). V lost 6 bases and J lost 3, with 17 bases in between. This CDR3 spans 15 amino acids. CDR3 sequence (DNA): TGTGCCACCAGTCTCCCCAGGGACACCGAAGAGACCCAGTACTTC. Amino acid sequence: CATSLPRDTEETQYF.

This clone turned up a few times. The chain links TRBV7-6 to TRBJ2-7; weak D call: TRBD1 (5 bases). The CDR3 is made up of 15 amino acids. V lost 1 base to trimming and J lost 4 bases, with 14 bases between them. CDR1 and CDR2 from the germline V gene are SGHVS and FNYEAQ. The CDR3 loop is CASSLGWTPNYEQYF. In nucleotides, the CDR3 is TGTGCCAGCAGCTTAGGGTGGACACCGAATTACGAGCAGTACTTC.

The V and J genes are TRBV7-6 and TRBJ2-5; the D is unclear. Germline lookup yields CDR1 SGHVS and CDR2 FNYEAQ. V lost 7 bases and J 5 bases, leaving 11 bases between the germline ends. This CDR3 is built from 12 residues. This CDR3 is CASTSRWETQYF. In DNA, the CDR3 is TGTGCCAGCACCTCGAGGTGGGAGACCCAGTACTTC.

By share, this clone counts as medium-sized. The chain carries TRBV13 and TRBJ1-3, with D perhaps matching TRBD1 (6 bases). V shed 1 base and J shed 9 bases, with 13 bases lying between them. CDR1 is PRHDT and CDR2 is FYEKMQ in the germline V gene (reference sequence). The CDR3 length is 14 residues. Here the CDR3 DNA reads TGTGCCAGCAGCTTAGACAGGGACGTAGGCACCATATATTTT. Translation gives CASSLDRDVGTIYF.

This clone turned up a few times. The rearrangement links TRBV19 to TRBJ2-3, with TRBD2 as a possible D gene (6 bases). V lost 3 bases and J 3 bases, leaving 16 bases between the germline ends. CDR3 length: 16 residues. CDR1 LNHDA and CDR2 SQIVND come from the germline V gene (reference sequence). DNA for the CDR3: TGTGCCAGTAGTATCTGGTACGTCGGGGGAACAGATACGCAGTATTTT. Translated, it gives CASSIWYVGGTDTQYF.

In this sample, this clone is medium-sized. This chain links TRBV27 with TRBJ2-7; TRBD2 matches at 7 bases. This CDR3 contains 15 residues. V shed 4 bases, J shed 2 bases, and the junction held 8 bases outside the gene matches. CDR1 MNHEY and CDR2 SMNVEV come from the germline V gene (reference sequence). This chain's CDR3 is CASSSSAGMPYEQYF. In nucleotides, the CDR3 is TGTGCCAGCAGTTCCTCAGCGGGGATGCCCTACGAGCAGTACTTC.

CDR3 coding DNA: TGTGCCAGCAGCCTGTCTAGCGGGAGAGTCTATGAGCAGTTCTTC. It codes for CASSLSSGRVYEQFF. The J gene is TRBJ2-1, the V gene TRBV4-2; TRBD2 matches at 10 bases. CDR1 and CDR2 (germline): LGHNA, YNFKEQ. The V and J ends lost 4 bases and 8 bases, in that order; junction bases with no gene match: 8. This CDR3 is 15 amino acids long.